This T cell receptor (beta chain) was obtained from a study of cytotoxic CD8 clonotypes in ibrutinib-treated CLL. The study, taken as a whole, reports: Private clonotypes, not public ones, expanded at ibrutinib response.

The CDR3 runs 15 residues. The V gene's germline CDR1 is SGHVS and CDR2 FQNEAQ. The V end was cut by 5 bases, the J end by 1 base, with 14 bases between. The sample holds one count of this clone. Its target is unknown. Profiled with immunoSEQ multiplex PCR; TCRdb holds only in-frame clones, not every one. The sample carries about 140,000 clones, 70% to 80% recorded once. The rearrangement links TRBV7-8 to TRBJ1-1; maybe TRBD1 (5 bases). This TCR derives from a human donor with chronic lymphocytic leukemia. This specimen was PBMCs, taken after 12 months of ibrutinib treatment. The CDR3 DNA follows: TGTGCCAGCAGCCGAGGACATGGGGGGAACACTGAAGCTTTCTTT. Translated, it gives CASSRGHGGNTEAFF.